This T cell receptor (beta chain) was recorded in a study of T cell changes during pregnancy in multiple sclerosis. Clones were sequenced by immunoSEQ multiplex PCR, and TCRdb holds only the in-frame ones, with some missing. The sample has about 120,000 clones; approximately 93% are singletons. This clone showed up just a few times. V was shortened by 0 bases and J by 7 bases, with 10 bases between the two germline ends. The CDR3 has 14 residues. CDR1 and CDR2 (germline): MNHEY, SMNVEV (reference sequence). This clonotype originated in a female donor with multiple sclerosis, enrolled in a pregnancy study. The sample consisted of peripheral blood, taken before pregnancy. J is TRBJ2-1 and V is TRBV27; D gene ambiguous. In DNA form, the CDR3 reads TGTGCCAGCAGTTTATCTTTCCGCAGAAATGAGCAGTTCTTC. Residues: CASSLSFRRNEQFF.